This T cell receptor (beta chain) is drawn from a study of T cell responses to AZD1222 COVID-19 vaccine. TCRdb's table, derived via immunoSEQ multiplex PCR, lists solely in-frame clones and lacks some. The table lists tens of thousands of clones, roughly 87% of them singletons. The CDR3 totals 13 residues. Trimming stripped 1 base from V and 7 bases from J, with 8 bases between. Germline values: CDR1 LGHDT, CDR2 YNNKEL (reference sequence). This sequence originates from an adult who received the AZD1222 COVID-19 vaccine. The genes are TRBV3-1 (or the pseudogene TRBV3-2) and TRBJ2-1; D is ambiguous. The sequenced sample was peripheral blood, obtained 28 days after the second AZD1222 dose. CDR3 sequence (DNA): TGTGCCAGCAGCCAAGGGGTCGTGAATGAGCAGTTCTTC. Translating gives CASSQGVVNEQFF.